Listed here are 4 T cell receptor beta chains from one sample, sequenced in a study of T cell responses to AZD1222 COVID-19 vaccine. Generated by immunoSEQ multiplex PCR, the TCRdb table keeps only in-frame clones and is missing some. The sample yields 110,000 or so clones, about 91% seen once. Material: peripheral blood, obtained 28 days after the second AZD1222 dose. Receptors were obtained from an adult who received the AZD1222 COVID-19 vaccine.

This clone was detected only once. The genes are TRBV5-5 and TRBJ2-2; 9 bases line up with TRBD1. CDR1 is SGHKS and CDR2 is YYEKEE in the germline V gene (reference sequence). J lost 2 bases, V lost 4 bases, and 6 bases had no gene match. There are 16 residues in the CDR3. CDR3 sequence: CASSPGTGLNTGELFF. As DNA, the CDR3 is TGTGCCAGCAGCCCTGGGACAGGGCTAAACACCGGGGAGCTGTTTTTT.

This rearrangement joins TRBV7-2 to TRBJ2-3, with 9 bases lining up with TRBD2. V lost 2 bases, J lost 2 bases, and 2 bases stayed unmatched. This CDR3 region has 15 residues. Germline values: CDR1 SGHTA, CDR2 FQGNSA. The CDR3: CASSLLAGPTDTQYF. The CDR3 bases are TGTGCCAGCAGCTTACTAGCGGGGCCCACAGATACGCAGTATTTT.

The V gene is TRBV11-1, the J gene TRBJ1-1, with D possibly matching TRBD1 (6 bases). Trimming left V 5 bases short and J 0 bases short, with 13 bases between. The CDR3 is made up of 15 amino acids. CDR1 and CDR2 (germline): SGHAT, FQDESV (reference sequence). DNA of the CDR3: TGTGCCAGCAGCCCAGCCGGGACATTGAACACTGAAGCTTTCTTT. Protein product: CASSPAGTLNTEAFF.

CDR3 in amino acids: CASSQDPGQAASEQFF. The CDR3 nucleotides read TGTGCCAGCAGCCAAGATCCGGGACAGGCGGCGTCTGAGCAGTTCTTC. The rearrangement joins TRBV4-2 to TRBJ2-1; 8 bases are a match to TRBD1. Germline CDR1 and CDR2: LGHNA and YNFKEQ. V gave up 0 bases and J gave up 9 bases; unmatched junction bases: 10. The CDR3 spans 16 residues.